These 16 T cell receptor beta chains originate from one sample sequenced in a study of radiation and T cells in renal cell carcinoma. Stated treatment: 15 Gy SBRT to primary tumor, nephrectomy 4 weeks later. The table came from immunoSEQ multiplex PCR; TCRdb's copy has only in-frame clones and leaves some out. Of 15,000 to 20,000 clones listed, less than 65% were seen once; the top ten hold 12%. This specimen consisted of tumor tissue, obtained from a patient whose treatment included radiotherapy and nephrectomy. These receptors were obtained from a man aged 50-59 years with renal cell carcinoma.

In this sample, this clone turned up a few times. The V gene is TRBV7-9, the J gene TRBJ2-5, with D maybe TRBD1 (6 bases). The germline gives CDR1 SEHNR, CDR2 FQNEAQ (reference sequence). Trimming removed 1 base at V and 6 bases at J, with 21 bases between. This CDR3 spans 17 amino acids. CDR3 sequence (DNA): TGTGCCAGCAGCTTAGGGGGGCCGGGCCCGGGCACGCAGACCCAGTACTTC. It encodes CASSLGGPGPGTQTQYF.

CDR3 in DNA: TGTGCCTGGAGTTTACAGGCTAACTATGGCTACACCTTC. It encodes CAWSLQANYGYTF. The chain couples TRBV30 to TRBJ1-2, with a possible D match to TRBD1 (5 bases). The V and J ends lost 2 bases and 0 bases respectively, with 7 bases between them. This CDR3 has 13 amino acids. Germline CDR1 reads GTSNPN; CDR2 reads SVGIG (reference sequence).

This clone was observed a single time. The chain uses TRBV6-6 and TRBJ1-1, with D unclear. CDR3 length: 13 amino acids. The germline V gene has CDR1 MNHNY and CDR2 SVGAGI (reference sequence). V was clipped by 0 bases and J by 2 bases, with 4 bases between them. CDR3 residues: CASSYSSNTEAFF. The CDR3 bases are TGTGCCAGCAGTTACTCATCCAACACTGAAGCTTTCTTT.

This clone appeared many times. The gene calls are TRBV5-1 and TRBJ2-3; the D gene is possibly TRBD1 (5 bases). This CDR3 has 14 amino acids. Germline CDR1 SGHRS, CDR2 YFSETQ. V lost 0 bases and J 6 bases, leaving 11 bases between the germline ends. The CDR3 DNA sequence: TGCGCCAGCAGCTTGGCCACCAAGGGGGATACGCAGTATTTT. Its protein product is CASSLATKGDTQYF.

This clone appeared once. The rearrangement uses TRBV7-6 and TRBJ2-5; D possibly corresponds to TRBD2 (6 bases). The germline V gene has CDR1 SGHVS and CDR2 FNYEAQ. Trimming removed 1 base at V and 7 bases at J, with 13 bases between. The CDR3 sequence is 14 residues long. CDR3 region: CASSLEEGVRTQYF. Written as DNA, the CDR3 is TGTGCCAGCAGCTTAGAGGAGGGAGTTCGGACCCAGTACTTC.

V usage is TRBV29-1 and J usage is TRBJ1-6, with D perhaps matching TRBD1 (6 bases). The CDR3 spans 13 residues. CDR1 is SQVTM, CDR2 ANQGSEA, per germline. The V end lost 6 bases, the J end lost 3 bases, and 9 bases lay between the germline ends. The CDR3 sequence is CSVRDIYNSPLHF. In DNA, the CDR3 is TGCAGCGTACGGGACATCTATAATTCACCCCTCCACTTT. The whole variable domain, remainder taken from reference TRBV29-1 and TRBJ1-6, is SAVISQKPSRDICQRGTSLTIQCQVDSQVTMMFWYRQQPGQSLTLIATANQGSEATYESGFVIDKFPISRPNLTFSTLTVSNMSPEDSSIYLCSVRDIYNSPLHFGNGTRLTVT.

V usage is TRBV2 and J usage is TRBJ1-2, with 10 bases lining up with TRBD1. The V and J ends lost 6 bases and 3 bases, in that order; junction bases with no gene match: 4. Germline CDR1 is SNHLY and CDR2 is FYNNEI. The length of the CDR3 is 14 residues. The CDR3 nucleotides read TGTGCCAGCAGCGGGGACAGGGGCGACTATGGCTACACCTTC. This codes for CASSGDRGDYGYTF. The full variable domain, with the rest looked up from reference TRBV2 and TRBJ1-2, is EPEVTQTPSHQVTQMGQEVILRCVPISNHLYFYWYRQILGQKVEFLVSFYNNEISEKSEIFDDQFSVERPDGSNFTLKIRSTKLEDSAMYFCASSGDRGDYGYTFGSGTRLTVV.

The sample holds many counts of this clone. This chain links TRBV29-1 with TRBJ2-6; 8 bases align to TRBD1. The germline V gene has CDR1 SQVTM and CDR2 ANQGSEA. The CDR3 spans 16 residues. The V gene end was trimmed by 5 bases and the J gene end by 0 bases; junction bases not matched to a gene: 6. CDR3 in DNA: TGCAGCGTTTCGACAGGGGACCGCTCTGGGGCCAACGTCCTGACTTTC. It specifies CSVSTGDRSGANVLTF.

The rearrangement links TRBV27 to TRBJ1-2; 7 nucleotides agree with TRBD1. The V and J ends lost 5 bases and 0 bases, in that order; junction bases with no gene match: 6. This CDR3 is 15 amino acids long. The germline gives CDR1 MNHEY, CDR2 SMNVEV (reference sequence). The CDR3 spells CASSTPGQPNYGYTF. In nucleotides, the CDR3 is TGTGCCAGCAGTACGCCGGGACAGCCTAACTATGGCTACACCTTC.

This chain uses TRBV4-3 with TRBJ1-2; no firm D call. The germline V and J ends were trimmed by 0 bases and 2 bases, with 13 bases remaining between them. CDR1 and CDR2 (germline): LGHNA, YSLEER. The CDR3 extends over 16 amino acids. CDR3 sequence: CASSQDLGRTNYGYTF. In nucleotides, the CDR3 is TGCGCCAGCAGCCAAGATCTAGGACGGACGAACTATGGCTACACCTTC.

In DNA, the CDR3 is TGTGCCAGCAGCGCCTGTAGAACAGGGGACATTTGTCGGCCCCAGCATTTT. It specifies CASSACRTGDICRPQHF. This chain joins TRBV21-1 and TRBJ1-5; the D call in the table, TRBD1, was not verified against the DNA. TRBV21-1 is recorded as a pseudogene. This CDR3 is built from 17 residues.

This clone was counted only a few times. At one end the junction does not follow the germline gene, possibly because of a read error. The chain has TRBV6-6 and TRBJ2-7; perhaps TRBD1 as D (5 bases). Germline V gene sequence: CDR1 MNHNY, CDR2 SVGAGI (reference sequence). This CDR3 spans 11 amino acids. The chain's CDR3 is CASVALGRRHF. As DNA, the CDR3 is TGTGCCAGCGTGGCGTTGGGGCGCAGACACTTC.

This clone was observed a few times. The gene calls are TRBV7-6 and TRBJ1-2; D is undetermined. V lost 1 base to trimming and J lost 13 bases, with 10 bases between them. Germline values: CDR1 SGHVS, CDR2 FNYEAQ. The CDR3 totals 11 residues. The CDR3 sequence: CASSLESNCTF. The CDR3 bases are TGTGCCAGCAGCTTAGAATCCAATTGCACCTTC. The full variable domain, rest sourced from reference TRBV7-6 and TRBJ1-2, is GAGVSQSPRYKVTKRGQDVALRCDPISGHVSLYWYRQALGQGPEFLTYFNYEAQQDKSGLPNDRFSAERPEGSISTLTIQRTEQRDSAMYRCASSLESNCTFGSGTRLTVV.

The rearrangement joins TRBV7-2 to TRBJ2-3; D call uncertain. V dropped 3 bases and J dropped 6 bases, with 4 bases sitting between them. The CDR3 covers 11 residues. Germline CDR1 is SGHTA and CDR2 is FQGNSA. The CDR3 is CASSFADTQYF. CDR3 coding DNA: TGTGCCAGCAGCTTTGCCGATACGCAGTATTTT.

This chain connects TRBV7-2 to TRBJ1-2; D gene unclear. This CDR3 spans 19 amino acids. Trimming pared 8 bases from V and 0 bases from J, leaving 28 bases between. Germline CDR1 is SGHTA and CDR2 is FQGNSA. CDR3: CASGSPVVGRSYSNYGYTF. In DNA, the CDR3 is TGTGCCAGCGGAAGTCCTGTAGTGGGCAGATCCTACTCTAACTATGGCTACACCTTC.

The sample holds many counts of this clone. V and J are TRBV29-1 and TRBJ2-3; 10 bases are shared with TRBD2. This CDR3 has 17 amino acids. V trimming: 1 base; J trimming: 5 bases; junction bases outside the gene matches: 12. Germline CDR1 reads SQVTM; CDR2 reads ANQGSEA. CDR3 DNA sequence: TGCAGCGTTGAAGCCTTGGGGACAGCGGGAGGGTTAGATACGCAGTATTTT. It encodes CSVEALGTAGGLDTQYF.